This T cell receptor beta chain is drawn from a study of OX40 agonist ivuxolimab in advanced cancers. Some clones are missing from TCRdb's copy, which holds only in-frame ones; the method was immunoSEQ multiplex PCR. The profile shows around 100,000 clones, 80% to 90% of them singletons. This TCR came from an adult with an advanced solid tumor such as melanoma, head and neck, liver or kidney cancer. The sample here was CD4+ or CD8+ T cells sorted from blood, taken in a trial of the OX40 agonist ivuxolimab.

The CDR3 spells CASSMDLNTEAFF. The CDR3 nucleotides read TGTGCCAGTTCAATGGACCTGAACACTGAAGCTTTCTTT. The genes are TRBV7-2 and TRBJ1-1; no firm D call. CDR1 SGHTA and CDR2 FQGNSA come from the germline V gene. Trimming removed 9 bases at V and 0 bases at J, with 11 bases between. The CDR3 has 13 residues.